These 5 T cell receptor beta chains share one sample of origin, sequenced in a study of blood T cell repertoires in COVID-19. Clones were read by immunoSEQ multiplex PCR, and TCRdb kept only the in-frame ones, dropping some. The sample carries more than 90,000 clones, about 89% recorded once. The specimen was peripheral blood. The origin of the receptors is a man aged 35 to 55 with acute or convalescent COVID-19.

This chain uses TRBV5-5 with TRBJ1-1; D remains unclear. The CDR3 consists of 14 residues. The germline V gene encodes CDR1 SGHKS and CDR2 YYEKEE (reference sequence). The V and J ends lost 0 bases and 4 bases respectively, with 10 bases between them. The CDR3 DNA follows: TGTGCCAGCAGCTTGGCAATGGGAGGCACTGAAGCTTTCTTT. It encodes CASSLAMGGTEAFF.

The V gene is TRBV10-3, the J gene TRBJ2-6; D gene uncertain. There are 13 residues in the CDR3. V shed 7 bases and J shed 0 bases, with 4 bases lying between them. CDR1 and CDR2 (germline): ENHRY, SYGVKD. Here the CDR3 reads CAITGSGANVLTF. In nucleotides, the CDR3 is TGTGCCATCACGGGCTCTGGGGCCAACGTCCTGACTTTC.

V gene TRBV7-6 combines with J gene TRBJ2-7; D is unclear. V was cut by 5 bases and J by 0 bases, with 14 bases left in between. Germline V gene data show CDR1 as SGHVS and CDR2 as FNYEAQ. This CDR3 comprises 15 residues. CDR3 nucleotides: TGTGCCAGCAGCGCACGCGGCATACTCTCCTACGAGCAGTACTTC. It translates to CASSARGILSYEQYF. The whole variable domain, filled in from reference TRBV7-6 and TRBJ2-7, reads GAGVSQSPRYKVTKRGQDVALRCDPISGHVSLYWYRQALGQGPEFLTYFNYEAQQDKSGLPNDRFSAERPEGSISTLTIQRTEQRDSAMYRCASSARGILSYEQYFGPGTRLTVT.

The chain couples TRBV6-5 to TRBJ1-1; tentative D call: TRBD1 (6 bases). The CDR3 has 13 residues. V was trimmed by 0 bases and J by 4 bases, leaving 6 bases between them. CDR1 and CDR2 (germline): MNHEY, SVGAGI. CDR3 residues: CASSYSQGTEAFF. CDR3 bases: TGTGCCAGCAGTTACTCACAGGGCACTGAAGCTTTCTTT.

This clone showed up just once. J is TRBJ1-4 and V is TRBV12-1. TRBV12-1 is listed as a pseudogene. CDR3 length: 15 residues. CDR3 sequence: CASSPRPGANEKLFF. CDR3 nucleotide sequence: TGTGCCAGCAGCCCCCGCCCCGGGGCTAATGAAAAACTGTTTTTT.